This T cell receptor (beta chain) was retrieved from a study of vaccination and CD4 T cells after COVID-19. Overall study results and limits: Researchers report that a median roughly 85% of reactive clones in convalescent patients surfaced only post-vaccination.

This clonotype was observed a few times. The antigen is undetermined. Cultured CD4+ T-cell DNA underwent Oncomine TCR Beta short-read sequencing. TCRdb re-derived calls from the PCR reads in MiXCR, one entry per CDR3 protein. The sample records 20,000 to 25,000 distinct CDR3 sequences, around 40% being singletons. Treatment defined: approximately 10-day PBMC culture with coronavirus spike peptide pools or control peptides (ViraFEST assay). March to December 2020 was the span of positive PCR dates, which predated US Alpha, Beta and Delta variants. A half-volume replacement of the medium with fresh IL-2 medium was performed on days 3 and 7. The germline V gene has CDR1 SGDLS and CDR2 YYNGEE. This CDR3 is 14 amino acids long. The germline V and J ends were trimmed by 4 bases and 1 base, with 11 bases remaining between them.

This TCR was recovered from a human donor who had recovered from COVID-19. This chain links TRBV9 with TRBJ1-1, with D unresolved. The sample consisted of CD4+ T cells from blood, cultured in vitro, taken before SARS-CoV-2 vaccination. CDR3 amino acids: CASSPTGRNTEAFF. CDR3 bases: TGTGCCAGCAGCCCTACCGGGAGGAACACTGAAGCTTTCTTT.